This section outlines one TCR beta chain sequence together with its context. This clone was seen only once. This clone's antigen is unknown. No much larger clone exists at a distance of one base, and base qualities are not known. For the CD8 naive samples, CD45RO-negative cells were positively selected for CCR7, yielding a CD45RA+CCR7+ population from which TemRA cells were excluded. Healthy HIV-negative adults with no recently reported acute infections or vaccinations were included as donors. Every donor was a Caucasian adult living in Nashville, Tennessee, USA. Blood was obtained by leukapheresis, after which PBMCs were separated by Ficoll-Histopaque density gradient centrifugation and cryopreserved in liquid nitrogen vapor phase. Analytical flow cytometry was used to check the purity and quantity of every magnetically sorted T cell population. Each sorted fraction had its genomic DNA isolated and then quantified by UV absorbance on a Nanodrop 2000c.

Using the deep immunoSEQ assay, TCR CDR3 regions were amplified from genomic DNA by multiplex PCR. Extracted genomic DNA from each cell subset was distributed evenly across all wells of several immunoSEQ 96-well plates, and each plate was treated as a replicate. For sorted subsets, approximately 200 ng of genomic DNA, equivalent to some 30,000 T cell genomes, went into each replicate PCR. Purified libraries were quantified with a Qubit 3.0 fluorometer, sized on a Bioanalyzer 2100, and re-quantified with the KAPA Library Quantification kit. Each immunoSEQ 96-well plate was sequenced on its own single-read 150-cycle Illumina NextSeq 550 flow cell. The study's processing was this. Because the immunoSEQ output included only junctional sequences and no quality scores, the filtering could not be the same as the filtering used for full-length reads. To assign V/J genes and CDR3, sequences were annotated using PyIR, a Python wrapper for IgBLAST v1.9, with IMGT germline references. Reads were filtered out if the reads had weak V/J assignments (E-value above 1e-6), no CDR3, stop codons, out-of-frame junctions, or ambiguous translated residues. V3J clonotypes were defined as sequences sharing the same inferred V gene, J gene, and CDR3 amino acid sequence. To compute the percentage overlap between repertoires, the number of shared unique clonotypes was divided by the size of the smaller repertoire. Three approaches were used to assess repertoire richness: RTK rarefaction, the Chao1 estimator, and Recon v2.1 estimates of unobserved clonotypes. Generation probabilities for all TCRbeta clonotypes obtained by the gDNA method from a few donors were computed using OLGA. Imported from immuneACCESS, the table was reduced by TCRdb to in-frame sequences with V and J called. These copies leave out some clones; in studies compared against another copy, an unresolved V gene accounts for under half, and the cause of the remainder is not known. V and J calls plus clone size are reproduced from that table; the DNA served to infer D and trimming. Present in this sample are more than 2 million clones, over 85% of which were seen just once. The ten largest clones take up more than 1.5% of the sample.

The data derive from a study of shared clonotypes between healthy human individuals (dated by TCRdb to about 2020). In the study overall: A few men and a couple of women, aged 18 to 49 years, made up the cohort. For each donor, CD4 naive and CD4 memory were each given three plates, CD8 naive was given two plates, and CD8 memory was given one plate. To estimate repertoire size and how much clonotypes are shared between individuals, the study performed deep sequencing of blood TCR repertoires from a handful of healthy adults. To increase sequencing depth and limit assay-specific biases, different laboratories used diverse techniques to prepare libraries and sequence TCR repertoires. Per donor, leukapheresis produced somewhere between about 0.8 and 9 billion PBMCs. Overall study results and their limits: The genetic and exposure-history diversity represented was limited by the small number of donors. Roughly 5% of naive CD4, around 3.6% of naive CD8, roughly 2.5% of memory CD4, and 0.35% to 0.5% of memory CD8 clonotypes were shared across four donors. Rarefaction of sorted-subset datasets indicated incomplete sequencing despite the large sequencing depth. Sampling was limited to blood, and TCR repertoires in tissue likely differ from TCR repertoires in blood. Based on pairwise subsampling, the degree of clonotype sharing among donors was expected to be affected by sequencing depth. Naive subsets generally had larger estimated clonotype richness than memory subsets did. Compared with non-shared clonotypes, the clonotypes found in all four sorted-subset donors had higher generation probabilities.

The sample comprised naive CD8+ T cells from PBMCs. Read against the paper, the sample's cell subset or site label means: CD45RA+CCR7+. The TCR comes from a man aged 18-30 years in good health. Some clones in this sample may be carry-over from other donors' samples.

CDR3 sequence: CATSRTDNLNSPLHF. The bases are TGTGCCACCAGTCGTACAGACAACCTTAATTCACCCCTCCACTTT. The rearrangement combines TRBV15 with TRBJ1-6, with no confidently assigned D gene. From its cysteine to its phenylalanine, the CDR3 spans 15 amino acids. Only the CDR3 portion is preserved as DNA: 45 bases, with reading frame beginning at the first base. CDR1 and CDR2 are drawn from the germline V gene (reference sequence): LNHNV, YYDKDF. V gives up 6 bases and J gives up 6 bases, and the segment between their germline ends measures 15 bases.